This T cell receptor (beta chain) was captured by sequencing in a study of blood T cells in healthy people across ages. Turning to the study itself: Capturing about one barcoded beta molecule per two T cells was achieved by template switching.

Trimming removed 6 bases at V and 11 bases at J, with 19 bases between. Germline CDR1 reads DFQATT; CDR2 reads SNEGSKA (reference sequence). The CDR3 is 12 residues long. General observations from the study: CMV status of donors was unknown, possibly confounding expanded clonotype changes.

Through a sample-barcoded 5' primer and a J-beta primer mix, a second PCR was run for roughly 6 to 11 cycles. TCRdb recomputed calls from the 5' RACE reads with MiXCR, one row per CDR3 protein. The sample has 1,300,000 or so distinct CDR3 sequences; roughly 60% are singletons. As regards this clonotype: Its antigen is unidentified.

This sequence originates from a man aged 18 to 30 in good health. Sequences were obtained from blood. The genes are TRBV20-1 and TRBJ2-5; D tentatively reads TRBD1 or TRBD2 (6 bases each). The CDR3 protein is CSAAREVRGQYF. Here the CDR3 DNA reads TGCAGTGCCGCTAGGGAGGTCAGGGGACAGTACTTC.